A single sample gave rise to the 6 T cell receptor beta chains below, sequenced in a study of blood T cells in healthy people across ages. The use of a sample-barcoded 5' primer and a J-beta primer mix characterized a second PCR of roughly 7 to 12 cycles. TCRdb passed the 5' RACE reads through MiXCR, listing each CDR3 protein once. The table lists approximately 760,000 distinct CDR3 sequences, 25% of them singletons. The data also belong to a second study, concerning T cells of mothers and their children.

The sequenced sample was blood. The receptors were sampled from a boy younger than 18 in good health.

The V gene is TRBV5-1, the J gene TRBJ2-5; 11 bases map to TRBD2. The J call may be incorrect, as the DNA end agrees better with TRBJ2-7. The CDR3 runs to 15 residues. CDR1 and CDR2 from the germline V gene are SGHRS and YFSETQ. For the CDR3, the DNA is TGCGCCAGCAGCATGGGACTAGCGGAAACCTACGAGCAGTACTTC. Protein sequence: CASSMGLAETYEQYF.

The V call is TRBV6-2 or TRBV6-3, the J call TRBJ2-1; the D is unclear. The end of the DNA is better explained by TRBJ2-7, so the J call may be wrong. This CDR3 spans 12 amino acids. The germline V gene encodes CDR1 MNHEY and CDR2 SVGEGT. The CDR3 here is CASSASFYEQYF. As DNA, the CDR3 is TGTGCCAGCAGCGCTAGTTTCTACGAGCAGTACTTC.

This clonotype was found a few times. As DNA, the CDR3 is TGCAGTGTAGACAGGGGATCTTCGGGAGCCAAAAACATTCAGTACTTC. Translation: CSVDRGSSGAKNIQYF. The J gene is TRBJ2-4, the V gene TRBV20-1; 8 bases match TRBD1. CDR1 is DFQATT, CDR2 SNEGSKA, per germline (reference sequence). The trim removed 7 bases at V and 0 bases at J, leaving 11 bases unmatched. The CDR3 has 16 amino acids.

This clonotype was picked up a small number of times. The chain joins TRBV29-1 to TRBJ2-1, with 10 bases fitting TRBD2. CDR3 length: 16 residues. The germline V gene has CDR1 SQVTM and CDR2 ANQGSEA. V shed 2 bases and J 4 bases; nucleotides not matched to a gene: 8. The CDR3 loop is CSVEWLAGVGYNEQFF. The CDR3 DNA is TGCAGCGTTGAATGGCTAGCGGGAGTGGGATACAATGAGCAGTTCTTC.

The chain has TRBV20-1 and TRBJ2-2, with unresolved D. The germline CDR1 and CDR2 sequences are DFQATT and SNEGSKA (reference sequence). V was pared by 2 bases and J by 1 base, with 8 bases between. The CDR3 length is 14 residues. The CDR3 DNA is TGCAGTGCTAGAAGACACCTGAACACCGGGGAGCTGTTTTTT. Translation gives CSARRHLNTGELFF.

The rearrangement joins TRBV28 to TRBJ2-1; D uncertain. Germline V gene data show CDR1 as MDHEN and CDR2 as SYDVKM. This CDR3 is 14 amino acids long. Trimming took 10 bases from V and 0 from J, leaving 13 bases between them. The CDR3 is CAIQNSNSYNEQFF. The CDR3 DNA sequence: TGTGCCATTCAGAACTCTAACTCCTACAATGAGCAGTTCTTC.